These T cell receptor beta chains were read from a single sample in a study of blood T cell repertoires in COVID-19. Here immunoSEQ multiplex PCR was the method, and the copy in TCRdb shows in-frame clones only, minus some. The sample records 150,000 or so clones, around 84% being singletons. The material sequenced was peripheral blood. The source is a woman in her forties or fifties in a cohort sampled during active or convalescent COVID-19. The CDR3 runs from the conserved cysteine through the conserved F or W. Fields, in order: clone size, V gene, J gene, D gene, CDR3 DNA, CDR3 protein. A D gene is named only where the DNA matches it firmly. Clone size is shown for a subset of rows, as once, few, many or a class of expanded clone.

clone_size: NA
v_call: TRBV19
j_call: TRBJ2-1
d_call: TRBD2
cdr3_nt: TGTGCCAGTAGGCCCCCGGGACTAGCGGGGGGGAGGAATGAGCAGTTCTTC
cdr3_aa: CASRPPGLAGGRNEQFF

clone_size: NA
v_call: TRBV7-8
j_call: TRBJ1-5
d_call: NA
cdr3_nt: TGTGCCAGCAGCTTAGCGGGCAGGTCTTTCAATCAGCCCCAGCATTTT
cdr3_aa: CASSLAGRSFNQPQHF

clone_size: NA
v_call: TRBV12-3/TRBV12-4
j_call: TRBJ1-5
d_call: NA
cdr3_nt: TGTGCCAGCCGGGCGGGACTTCAGCCCCAGCATTTT
cdr3_aa: CASRAGLQPQHF

clone_size: NA
v_call: TRBV29-1
j_call: TRBJ1-6
d_call: NA
cdr3_nt: TGCAGCGTAAGACAGGCTTTGGATTCACCCCTCCACTTT
cdr3_aa: CSVRQALDSPLHF

clone_size: few
v_call: TRBV7-3
j_call: TRBJ1-1
d_call: NA
cdr3_nt: TGTGCCAGCAGCTCGGGTCACGCGGGGACTGAAGCTTTCTTT
cdr3_aa: CASSSGHAGTEAFF

clone_size: once
v_call: TRBV10-2
j_call: TRBJ1-2
d_call: TRBD1
cdr3_nt: TGCGCCAGCAGGAAGGGACAGAAAGATGGCTACACCTTC
cdr3_aa: CASRKGQKDGYTF

clone_size: NA
v_call: TRBV10-3
j_call: TRBJ2-2
d_call: TRBD1
cdr3_nt: TGTGCCATCAGCCCCGGGACAGGGCCTAACACCGGGGAGCTGTTTTTT
cdr3_aa: CAISPGTGPNTGELFF

clone_size: NA
v_call: TRBV2
j_call: TRBJ1-2
d_call: NA
cdr3_nt: TGTGCCAGCACCGAGGGCAGGAACTATGGCTACACCTTC
cdr3_aa: CASTEGRNYGYTF

clone_size: NA
v_call: TRBV23-1
j_call: TRBJ1-5
d_call: NA
cdr3_nt: TGCGCCAGCGGGGGGGATCAGCCCCAGCATTTT
cdr3_aa: CASGGDQPQHF

clone_size: NA
v_call: TRBV2
j_call: TRBJ2-7
d_call: TRBD1
cdr3_nt: TGTGCCAGCAGCAAGGGGGCTGCCGAGCAGTACTTC
cdr3_aa: CASSKGAAEQYF

clone_size: once
v_call: TRBV6-5
j_call: TRBJ1-6
d_call: NA
cdr3_nt: TGTGCCAGCAGTTCCCGGAGGGGTGTTGGAGACTCACCCCTCCACTTT
cdr3_aa: CASSSRRGVGDSPLHF

clone_size: NA
v_call: TRBV6-5
j_call: TRBJ2-1
d_call: TRBD2
cdr3_nt: TGTGCCAGCAGTTTAGCCGGGACTAGCGATGAGCAGTTCTTC
cdr3_aa: CASSLAGTSDEQFF

clone_size: NA
v_call: TRBV18
j_call: TRBJ2-5
d_call: NA
cdr3_nt: TGTGCCAGCTCACCAGGGCAGGCGGGAGAGACCCAGTACTTC
cdr3_aa: CASSPGQAGETQYF

clone_size: NA
v_call: TRBV18
j_call: TRBJ1-1
d_call: TRBD1
cdr3_nt: TGTGCCAGCTCAACCACGACCGGGACAGGGCTGAACACTGAAGCTTTCTTT
cdr3_aa: CASSTTTGTGLNTEAFF

clone_size: NA
v_call: TRBV7-9
j_call: TRBJ2-6
d_call: NA
cdr3_nt: TGTGCCAGCCGCGGGCTACCCCGGCTAGTGGCCAACGTCCTGACTTTC
cdr3_aa: CASRGLPRLVANVLTF

clone_size: NA
v_call: TRBV19
j_call: TRBJ2-7
d_call: TRBD1
cdr3_nt: TGTGCCAGTAGTACCCGGGACAGGCAACACGAGCAGTACTTC
cdr3_aa: CASSTRDRQHEQYF

clone_size: NA
v_call: TRBV7-2
j_call: TRBJ1-1
d_call: NA
cdr3_nt: TGTGCCAGCAGCTTAGGGGCCTACCCTGAAGCTTTCTTT
cdr3_aa: CASSLGAYPEAFF

clone_size: NA
v_call: TRBV7-8
j_call: TRBJ2-7
d_call: NA
cdr3_nt: TGTGCCAGCAGCTCCGGCGGGACGGAAGTCTACGAGCAGTACTTC
cdr3_aa: CASSSGGTEVYEQYF

clone_size: NA
v_call: TRBV9
j_call: TRBJ1-4
d_call: NA
cdr3_nt: TGTGCCAGCAGCGTGACAGGTCTTGCAACTAATGAAAAACTGTTTTTT
cdr3_aa: CASSVTGLATNEKLFF

clone_size: NA
v_call: TRBV6-6
j_call: TRBJ2-7
d_call: TRBD2
cdr3_nt: TGTGCCAGCAAAGGAACCGCTAGCGGGTCCTACGAGCAGTACTTC
cdr3_aa: CASKGTASGSYEQYF

clone_size: NA
v_call: TRBV5-4
j_call: TRBJ2-3
d_call: NA
cdr3_nt: TGTGCCAGCAGCAGGGCCATAGGGGGTAGCACAGATACGCAGTATTTT
cdr3_aa: CASSRAIGGSTDTQYF

clone_size: NA
v_call: TRBV27
j_call: TRBJ1-2
d_call: TRBD1
cdr3_nt: TGTGCCAGCAGTTTTCGACACCGAGAAGGACAGGGGGCTAATGGCTACACCTTC
cdr3_aa: CASSFRHREGQGANGYTF

clone_size: NA
v_call: TRBV28
j_call: TRBJ1-1
d_call: NA
cdr3_nt: TGTGCCAGCAGTCCAGGGGCACAGGGCGGGACTGAAGCTTTCTTT
cdr3_aa: CASSPGAQGGTEAFF

clone_size: few
v_call: TRBV5-1
j_call: TRBJ2-7
d_call: NA
cdr3_nt: TGCGCCAGCAGCTTGGGGAGCTCCTACGAGCAGTACTTC
cdr3_aa: CASSLGSSYEQYF

clone_size: NA
v_call: TRBV3-1/TRBV3-2
j_call: TRBJ1-4
d_call: NA
cdr3_nt: TGTGCCAGCAGCCTAGACACAGGACCAAATGAAAAACTGTTTTTT
cdr3_aa: CASSLDTGPNEKLFF

clone_size: NA
v_call: TRBV29-1
j_call: TRBJ2-3
d_call: TRBD2
cdr3_nt: TGCAGCGTTGAGCAGGGACTAGCCCCATTCACAGATACGCAGTATTTT
cdr3_aa: CSVEQGLAPFTDTQYF

clone_size: NA
v_call: TRBV7-7
j_call: TRBJ2-5
d_call: NA
cdr3_nt: TGTGCCAGCAGCCGCGGCCTATTAGACCAAGAGACCCAGTACTTC
cdr3_aa: CASSRGLLDQETQYF

clone_size: NA
v_call: TRBV11-3
j_call: TRBJ2-1
d_call: TRBD2
cdr3_nt: TGTGCCAGCAGCAACTCCGGGCTAGCGGGGGAAAAGCAGTTCTTC
cdr3_aa: CASSNSGLAGEKQFF

clone_size: NA
v_call: TRBV6-5
j_call: TRBJ1-5
d_call: NA
cdr3_nt: TGTGCCAGCAGTAGTGGCCAGGGTGTCCAGCCCCAGCATTTT
cdr3_aa: CASSSGQGVQPQHF

clone_size: NA
v_call: TRBV4-1
j_call: TRBJ1-5
d_call: TRBD1
cdr3_nt: TGCGCCAGCAGCGACATGACAGGGGGATGGCAGCCCCAGCATTTT
cdr3_aa: CASSDMTGGWQPQHF

clone_size: NA
v_call: TRBV5-5
j_call: TRBJ2-2
d_call: NA
cdr3_nt: TGTGCCAGCTACCCAAACTGGAACACCGGGGAGCTGTTTTTT
cdr3_aa: CASYPNWNTGELFF

clone_size: NA
v_call: TRBV3-1/TRBV3-2
j_call: TRBJ2-5
d_call: TRBD2
cdr3_nt: TGTGCCAGCAGCCAAGAATGGGGTGGTAGCGGGGGGGCCGGAGAGACCCAGTACTTC
cdr3_aa: CASSQEWGGSGGAGETQYF

clone_size: NA
v_call: TRBV19
j_call: TRBJ1-5
d_call: TRBD1
cdr3_nt: TGTGCCAGTAGTAGGACAGGGGGTAGCAATCAGCCCCAGCATTTT
cdr3_aa: CASSRTGGSNQPQHF

clone_size: NA
v_call: TRBV11-2
j_call: TRBJ2-5
d_call: NA
cdr3_nt: TGTGCCAGCAGACCCACAGAAGAGACCCAGTACTTC
cdr3_aa: CASRPTEETQYF

clone_size: NA
v_call: TRBV7-2
j_call: TRBJ2-7
d_call: NA
cdr3_nt: TGTGCCAGCAGCTTAGTGGACTCCTCGTACGAGCAGTACTTC
cdr3_aa: CASSLVDSSYEQYF

clone_size: NA
v_call: TRBV21-1
j_call: TRBJ1-5
d_call: NA
cdr3_nt: TGTGCCAGCCCTGACAGGGGTTACCAGCCCCAGCATTTT
cdr3_aa: CASPDRGYQPQHF

clone_size: NA
v_call: TRBV12-5
j_call: TRBJ1-2
d_call: NA
cdr3_nt: TGTGCTAGTGGTTTGTCTTCGGGGGGCGGCTATGGCTACACCTTC
cdr3_aa: CASGLSSGGGYGYTF

clone_size: NA
v_call: TRBV6-5
j_call: TRBJ1-6
d_call: NA
cdr3_nt: TGTGCCAGCAGAGACAACTTTAATTCACCCCTCCACTTT
cdr3_aa: CASRDNFNSPLHF

clone_size: NA
v_call: TRBV7-2
j_call: TRBJ2-7
d_call: NA
cdr3_nt: TGTGCCAGCAGCTCCTACACCGCCGGAGCCTTCTCGAAACAGTACTTC
cdr3_aa: CASSSYTAGAFSKQYF

clone_size: NA
v_call: TRBV6-6
j_call: TRBJ2-2
d_call: TRBD1
cdr3_nt: TGTGCCAGCAGTTTTACAGGGGGCGCGAACACCGGGGAGCTGTTTTTT
cdr3_aa: CASSFTGGANTGELFF

clone_size: NA
v_call: TRBV7-2
j_call: TRBJ2-5
d_call: TRBD2
cdr3_nt: TGTGCCAGCAGCGCCAGCGGGGGTTTGAAGACCCAGTACTTC
cdr3_aa: CASSASGGLKTQYF

clone_size: once
v_call: TRBV12-3/TRBV12-4
j_call: TRBJ1-4
d_call: NA
cdr3_nt: TGTGCCAGCAGTTTTTCCGGTAATGAAAAACTGTTTTTT
cdr3_aa: CASSFSGNEKLFF

clone_size: once
v_call: TRBV4-3
j_call: TRBJ2-1
d_call: NA
cdr3_nt: TGCGCCAGCAGCGAAGAAGAACCCGCGTACAATGAGCAGTTCTTC
cdr3_aa: CASSEEEPAYNEQFF

clone_size: once
v_call: TRBV18
j_call: TRBJ1-3
d_call: NA
cdr3_nt: TGTGCCAGCTCACCAATCAGTAGAAACACCATATATTTT
cdr3_aa: CASSPISRNTIYF

clone_size: NA
v_call: TRBV30
j_call: TRBJ2-2
d_call: NA
cdr3_nt: TGTGCCTGGAGGAAGGGGGGGACCCCGAACACCGGGGAGCTGTTTTTT
cdr3_aa: CAWRKGGTPNTGELFF

clone_size: NA
v_call: TRBV11-2
j_call: TRBJ1-2
d_call: TRBD1
cdr3_nt: TGTGCCAGCAGCTTAGATTCCCGGGACAGATTACTCTTC
cdr3_aa: CASSLDSRDRLLF

clone_size: NA
v_call: TRBV18
j_call: TRBJ1-5
d_call: NA
cdr3_nt: TGTGCCAGCTCACCACCAGGGGACAATCAGCCCCAGCATTTT
cdr3_aa: CASSPPGDNQPQHF

clone_size: NA
v_call: TRBV7-9
j_call: TRBJ1-3
d_call: NA
cdr3_nt: TGTGCCAGCAGCTTTCAGGGGAGCTCTGGAAACACCATATATTTT
cdr3_aa: CASSFQGSSGNTIYF

clone_size: NA
v_call: TRBV12-5
j_call: TRBJ1-1
d_call: NA
cdr3_nt: TGTGCTAGTGGTTTGCCCCCCGGGGTTGAAGCTTTCTTT
cdr3_aa: CASGLPPGVEAFF

clone_size: NA
v_call: TRBV7-2
j_call: TRBJ1-6
d_call: TRBD1
cdr3_nt: TGTGCCAGCAGCTACGGACAGGGGGCGTATAATTCACCCCTCCACTTT
cdr3_aa: CASSYGQGAYNSPLHF

clone_size: once
v_call: TRBV6-2/TRBV6-3
j_call: TRBJ2-4
d_call: TRBD2
cdr3_nt: TGTGCCAGCAGTGCGAATAGCGGGATAGCCAAAAACATTCAGTACTTC
cdr3_aa: CASSANSGIAKNIQYF

clone_size: NA
v_call: TRBV6-5
j_call: TRBJ2-7
d_call: TRBD2
cdr3_nt: TGTGCCAGCAGTTGGACTAGCGGGGGCTACGAGCAGTACTTC
cdr3_aa: CASSWTSGGYEQYF